The source of this TCR beta chain is a study of PD-1 blockade in classical Hodgkin lymphoma. Study observations and caveats: When set against healthy donors, newly diagnosed patients were reported to show lower baseline TCR diversity.

Trimming removed 4 bases from V and 8 bases from J; junction bases left unmatched: 8. The CDR3 runs 15 residues. The V gene's germline CDR1 is MNHEY and CDR2 SVGAGI. Remarks on this clone: The antigen is unknown.

TCRdb's table, derived via immunoSEQ multiplex PCR, lists solely in-frame clones and lacks some. The table records over 85,000 clones, about 92% of them present only once. Documented time point: cycle 4 day 1 (C4D1), after 5 to 7 weeks of nivolumab. With no exception, relapse followed autologous stem cell transplantation in all patients, and brentuximab vedotin exposure varied. The TCR comes from a human donor with classical Hodgkin lymphoma. This sample comprised peripheral blood mononuclear cells (PBMCs), obtained before the fourth cycle of nivolumab. V is TRBV6-5 and J is TRBJ2-1; 10 nucleotides agree with TRBD1. CDR3 sequence reads: CASSSPGQGKDEQFF. In nucleotides, the CDR3 is TGTGCCAGCAGTTCGCCGGGACAGGGGAAGGATGAGCAGTTCTTC.